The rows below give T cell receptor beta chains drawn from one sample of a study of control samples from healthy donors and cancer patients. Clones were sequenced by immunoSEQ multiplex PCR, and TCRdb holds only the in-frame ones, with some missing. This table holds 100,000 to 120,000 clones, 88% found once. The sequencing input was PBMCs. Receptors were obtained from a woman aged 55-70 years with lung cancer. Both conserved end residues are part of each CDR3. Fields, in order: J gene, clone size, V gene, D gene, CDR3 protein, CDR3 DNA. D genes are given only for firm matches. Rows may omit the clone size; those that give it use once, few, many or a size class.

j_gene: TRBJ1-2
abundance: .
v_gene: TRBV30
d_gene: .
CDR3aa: CAAGRDYGYTF
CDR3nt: TGTGCCGCAGGGAGGGACTATGGCTACACCTTC

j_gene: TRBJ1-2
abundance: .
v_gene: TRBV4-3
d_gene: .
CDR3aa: CASSLKYRQDTYGYTF
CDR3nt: TGCGCCAGCAGCCTGAAGTACCGACAGGACACATATGGCTACACCTTC

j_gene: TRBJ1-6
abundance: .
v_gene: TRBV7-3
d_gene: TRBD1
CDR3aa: CASSSRTGARSPLHF
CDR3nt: TGTGCCAGCAGCTCCCGGACAGGGGCGAGGTCACCCCTCCACTTT

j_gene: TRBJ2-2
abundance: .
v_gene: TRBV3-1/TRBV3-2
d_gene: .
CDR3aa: CASSPSETGELFF
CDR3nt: TGTGCCAGCAGCCCATCGGAGACCGGGGAGCTGTTTTTT

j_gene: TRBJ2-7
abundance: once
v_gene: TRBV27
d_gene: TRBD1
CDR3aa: CASSLGTGYEQYF
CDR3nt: TGTGCCAGCAGTTTAGGGACAGGGTACGAGCAGTACTTC

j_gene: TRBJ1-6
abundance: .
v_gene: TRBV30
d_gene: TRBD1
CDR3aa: CAWRPLTGRNSPLHF
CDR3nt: TGTGCCTGGAGGCCGTTGACAGGGAGGAATTCACCCCTCCACTTT

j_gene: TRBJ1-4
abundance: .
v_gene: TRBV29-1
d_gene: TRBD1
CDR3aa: CSAGGTGFNEKLFF
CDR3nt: TGCAGCGCCGGAGGGACAGGGTTTAATGAAAAACTGTTTTTT

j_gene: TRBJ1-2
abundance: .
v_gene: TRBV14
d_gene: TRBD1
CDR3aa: CASSQGLEDRINYGYTF
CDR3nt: TGTGCCAGCAGCCAAGGGTTGGAGGACAGGATAAACTATGGCTACACCTTC

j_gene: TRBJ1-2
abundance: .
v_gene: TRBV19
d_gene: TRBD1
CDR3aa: CATHRDRGAFIGYTF
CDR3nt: TGTGCCACTCACCGGGACAGGGGTGCTTTTATAGGCTACACCTTC

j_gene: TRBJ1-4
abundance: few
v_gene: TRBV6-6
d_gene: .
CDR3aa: CASSPGQRPSTTNEKLFF
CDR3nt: TGTGCCAGCAGTCCAGGGCAACGTCCCTCAACAACTAATGAAAAACTGTTTTTT

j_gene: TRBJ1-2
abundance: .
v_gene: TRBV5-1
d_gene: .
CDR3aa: CASGTGTTSNYGYTF
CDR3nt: TGCGCCAGCGGGACCGGGACAACGTCTAACTATGGCTACACCTTC

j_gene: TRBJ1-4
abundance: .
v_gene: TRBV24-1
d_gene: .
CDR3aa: CATSPLEGLDEKLFF
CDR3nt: TGTGCCACCAGTCCCCTGGAGGGTCTGGATGAAAAACTGTTTTTT

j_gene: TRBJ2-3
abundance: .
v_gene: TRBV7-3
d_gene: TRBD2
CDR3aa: CASFADPSGMPPTTDTQYF
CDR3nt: TGTGCCAGCTTCGCAGACCCTAGCGGGATGCCGCCAACCACAGATACGCAGTATTTT

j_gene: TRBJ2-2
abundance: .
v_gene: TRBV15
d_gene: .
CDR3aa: CATSTETIITGELFF
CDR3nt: TGTGCCACCAGCACAGAAACAATTATCACCGGGGAGCTGTTTTTT

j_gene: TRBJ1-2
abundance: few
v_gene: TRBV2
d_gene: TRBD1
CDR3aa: CASTEYPTGGPLRGYTF
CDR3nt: TGTGCCAGCACTGAATACCCGACAGGGGGGCCCCTGAGGGGCTACACCTTC

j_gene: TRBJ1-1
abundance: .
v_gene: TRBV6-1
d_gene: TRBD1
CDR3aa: CASSEQTGVIEAFF
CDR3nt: TGTGCCAGCAGTGAACAGACAGGGGTGATTGAAGCTTTCTTT

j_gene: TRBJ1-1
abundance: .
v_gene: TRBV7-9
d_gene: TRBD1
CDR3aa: CASRGTGSNTEAFF
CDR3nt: TGTGCCAGCAGAGGGACAGGTTCCAACACTGAAGCTTTCTTT

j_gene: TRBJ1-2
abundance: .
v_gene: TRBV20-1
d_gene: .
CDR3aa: CSAREGGYTF
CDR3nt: TGCAGTGCTAGAGAGGGTGGCTACACCTTC

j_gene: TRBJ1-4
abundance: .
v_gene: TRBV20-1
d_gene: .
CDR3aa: CSASIMGGTGEKLFF
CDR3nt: TGCAGTGCTAGTATTATGGGGGGCACAGGCGAAAAACTGTTTTTT

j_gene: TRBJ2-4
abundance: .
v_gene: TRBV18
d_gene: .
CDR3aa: CASSPISANQNIQYF
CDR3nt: TGTGCCAGCTCACCTATTTCGGCAAACCAAAACATTCAGTACTTC

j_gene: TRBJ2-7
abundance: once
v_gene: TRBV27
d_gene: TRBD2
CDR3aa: CASSFIPLTSGRDYYEQYF
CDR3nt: TGTGCCAGCAGTTTTATCCCGCTGACTAGCGGGAGAGACTATTACGAGCAGTACTTC

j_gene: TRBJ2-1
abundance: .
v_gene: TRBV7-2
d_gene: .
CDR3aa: CASSLEGLYFANEQFF
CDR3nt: TGTGCCAGCAGCTTAGAAGGTTTATACTTCGCTAATGAGCAGTTCTTC

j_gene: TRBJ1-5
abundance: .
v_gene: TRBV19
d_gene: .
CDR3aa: CATYKVGSNQPQHF
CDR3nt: TGTGCCACTTACAAAGTGGGGAGCAATCAGCCCCAGCATTTT

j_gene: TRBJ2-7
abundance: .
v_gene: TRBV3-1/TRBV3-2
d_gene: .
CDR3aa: CASSQEGSGEQYF
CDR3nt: TGTGCCAGCAGCCAAGAGGGAAGTGGCGAGCAGTACTTC

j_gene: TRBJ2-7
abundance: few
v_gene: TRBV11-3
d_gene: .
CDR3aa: CASSLGVSYEQYF
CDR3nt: TGTGCCAGCAGCTTAGGGGTCTCCTACGAGCAGTACTTC

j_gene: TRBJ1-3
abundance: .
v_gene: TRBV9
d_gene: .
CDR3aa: CASSVATRSSGNTIYF
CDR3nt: TGTGCCAGCAGCGTAGCTACGCGGTCCTCTGGAAACACCATATATTTT

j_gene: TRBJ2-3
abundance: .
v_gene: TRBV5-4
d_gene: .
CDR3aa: CASSSDGTQYF
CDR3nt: TGTGCCAGCAGCTCCGATGGTACGCAGTATTTT

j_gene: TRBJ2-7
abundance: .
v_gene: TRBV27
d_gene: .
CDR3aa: CASSPTRGGAQSGYEQYF
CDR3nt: TGTGCCAGCAGTCCCACCAGGGGAGGAGCCCAGAGTGGATACGAGCAGTACTTC

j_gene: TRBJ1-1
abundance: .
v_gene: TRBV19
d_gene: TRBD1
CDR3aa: CASSTTGGPNTEAFF
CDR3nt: TGTGCCAGTAGCACAACAGGGGGCCCGAACACTGAAGCTTTCTTT

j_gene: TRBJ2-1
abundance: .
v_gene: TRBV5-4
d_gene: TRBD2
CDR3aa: CASSLLAGGTTYNEQFF
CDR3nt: TGTGCCAGCAGCTTGCTAGCGGGGGGTACGACCTACAATGAGCAGTTCTTC

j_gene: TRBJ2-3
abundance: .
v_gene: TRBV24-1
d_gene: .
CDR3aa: CATSGPGRSTDTQYF
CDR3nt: TGTGCCACCAGTGGTCCGGGACGGAGCACAGATACGCAGTATTTT

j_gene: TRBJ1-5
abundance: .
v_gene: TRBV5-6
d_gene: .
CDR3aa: CASSFSRYSNQPQHF
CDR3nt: TGTGCCAGCAGCTTTTCCAGATATAGCAATCAGCCCCAGCATTTT

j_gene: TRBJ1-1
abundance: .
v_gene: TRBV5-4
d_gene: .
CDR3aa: CASSLDRQAFF
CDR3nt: TGTGCCAGCAGCTTAGACAGGCAGGCTTTCTTT

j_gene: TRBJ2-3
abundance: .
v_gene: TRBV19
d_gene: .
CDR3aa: CASSPSGSTDTQYF
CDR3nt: TGTGCCAGTAGTCCCAGCGGGAGCACAGATACGCAGTATTTT

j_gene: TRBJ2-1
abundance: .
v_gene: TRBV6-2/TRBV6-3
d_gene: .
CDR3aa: CASSPPPPREVGNEQFF
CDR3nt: TGTGCCAGCAGCCCCCCTCCACCCCGGGAAGTAGGGAATGAGCAGTTCTTC

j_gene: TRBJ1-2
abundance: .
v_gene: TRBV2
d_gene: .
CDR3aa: CASSEGSLGGYTF
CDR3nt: TGTGCCAGCAGTGAGGGATCGTTGGGAGGCTACACCTTC

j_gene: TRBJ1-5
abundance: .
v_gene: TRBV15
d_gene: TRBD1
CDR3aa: CATSRVYQTGGLNSNQPQHF
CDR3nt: TGTGCCACCAGCAGAGTTTATCAGACAGGGGGTCTTAATAGCAATCAGCCCCAGCATTTT

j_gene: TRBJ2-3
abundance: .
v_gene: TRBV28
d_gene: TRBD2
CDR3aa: CASSWGTSGPQYF
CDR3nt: TGTGCCAGCAGTTGGGGGACTAGCGGACCGCAGTATTTT

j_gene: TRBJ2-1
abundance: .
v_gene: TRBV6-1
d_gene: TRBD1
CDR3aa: CASSGPLGGQGYNEQFF
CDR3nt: TGTGCCAGCAGTGGCCCATTGGGGGGACAGGGTTACAATGAGCAGTTCTTC